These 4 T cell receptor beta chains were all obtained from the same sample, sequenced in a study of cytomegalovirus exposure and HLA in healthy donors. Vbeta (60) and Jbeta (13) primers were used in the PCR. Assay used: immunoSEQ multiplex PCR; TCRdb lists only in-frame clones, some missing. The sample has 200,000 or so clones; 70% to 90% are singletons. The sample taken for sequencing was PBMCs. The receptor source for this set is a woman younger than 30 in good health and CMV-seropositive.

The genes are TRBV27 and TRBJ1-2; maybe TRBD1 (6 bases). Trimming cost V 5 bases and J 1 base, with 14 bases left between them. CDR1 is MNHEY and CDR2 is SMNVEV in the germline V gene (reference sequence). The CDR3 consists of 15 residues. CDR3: CASSPVGGDNYGYTF. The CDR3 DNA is TGTGCCAGCAGTCCCGTTGGGGGCGATAACTATGGCTACACCTTC.

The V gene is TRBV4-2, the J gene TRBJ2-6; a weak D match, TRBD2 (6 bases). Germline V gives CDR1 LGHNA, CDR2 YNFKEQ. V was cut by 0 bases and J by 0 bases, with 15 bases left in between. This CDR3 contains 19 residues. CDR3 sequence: CASSQEARGRFSGANVLTF. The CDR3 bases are TGTGCCAGCAGCCAAGAGGCCCGAGGGAGGTTCTCTGGGGCCAACGTCCTGACTTTC.

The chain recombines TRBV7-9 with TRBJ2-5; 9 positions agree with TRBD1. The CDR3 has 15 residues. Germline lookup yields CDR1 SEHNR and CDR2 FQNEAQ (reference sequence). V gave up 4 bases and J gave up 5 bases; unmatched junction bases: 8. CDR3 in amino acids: CASSWGSGQGETQYF. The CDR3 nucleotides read TGTGCCAGCAGCTGGGGCTCGGGACAGGGTGAGACCCAGTACTTC.

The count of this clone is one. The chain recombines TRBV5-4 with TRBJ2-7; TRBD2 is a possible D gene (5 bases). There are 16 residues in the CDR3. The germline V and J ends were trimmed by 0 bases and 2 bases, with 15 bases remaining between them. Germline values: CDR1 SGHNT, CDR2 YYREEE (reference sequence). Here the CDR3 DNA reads TGTGCCAGCAGCTTGGAGGAGACGGGGTTACCCTACGAGCAGTACTTC. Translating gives CASSLEETGLPYEQYF. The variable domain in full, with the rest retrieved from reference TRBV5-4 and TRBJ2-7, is ETGVTQSPTHLIKTRGQQVTLRCSSQSGHNTVSWYQQALGQGPQFIFQYYREEENGRGNFPPRFSGLQFPNYSSELNVNALELDDSALYLCASSLEETGLPYEQYFGPGTRLTVT.